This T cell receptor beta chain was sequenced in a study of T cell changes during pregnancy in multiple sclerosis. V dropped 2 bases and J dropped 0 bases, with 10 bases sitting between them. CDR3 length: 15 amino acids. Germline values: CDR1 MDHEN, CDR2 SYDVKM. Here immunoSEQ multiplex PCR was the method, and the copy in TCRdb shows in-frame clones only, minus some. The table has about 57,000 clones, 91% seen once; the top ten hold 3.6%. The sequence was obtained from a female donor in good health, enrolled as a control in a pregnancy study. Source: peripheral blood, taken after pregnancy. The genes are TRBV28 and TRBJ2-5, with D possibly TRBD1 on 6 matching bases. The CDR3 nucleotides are TGTGCCAGCAGTTTAGACGGACAGTACCAAGAGACCCAGTACTTC. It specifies CASSLDGQYQETQYF.